A selection of T cell receptor beta chains follows, all from one sample in a study of blood T cell repertoires in COVID-19. Profiled with immunoSEQ multiplex PCR; TCRdb holds only in-frame clones, not every one. The sample comprises some 200,000 clones, 65% to 85% of which are singletons, and over 6.5% rests with the top ten. The specimen was PBMCs or T cells enriched from blood (not recorded which). The receptors shown here come from a man aged 40-55 years who had recovered from COVID-19. CDR3s include the opening cysteine and the closing phenylalanine or tryptophan. A D gene is named only where the DNA matches it firmly. Rows may omit the clone size; those that give it use once, few, many or a size class.

-	TRBV2	few	TRBJ1-5	TGTGCCAGCAGTCCCCAGGCGCAGCCCCAGCATTTT	CASSPQAQPQHF
-	TRBV15	once	TRBJ2-4	TGTGCCACCAGCAGAGATGAAAGGGGGAACATTCAGTACTTC	CATSRDERGNIQYF
TRBD1	TRBV18	-	TRBJ1-6	TGTGCCAGCTCATCGGCCGCCGGGACAGTTAAAAATTCACCCCTCCACTTT	CASSSAAGTVKNSPLHF
-	TRBV5-6	-	TRBJ2-7	TGTGCCAGCAGCTTGGTTTCCTCCAGCGAGCAGTACTTC	CASSLVSSSEQYF
TRBD1	TRBV10-3	-	TRBJ2-3	TGTGCCATCAGTGAGGGACAGGGTCGCACAGATACGCAGTATTTT	CAISEGQGRTDTQYF
TRBD1	TRBV11-2	-	TRBJ1-2	TGTGCCAGCAGACCGACAGGGGGGGACTATGGCTACACCTTC	CASRPTGGDYGYTF
-	TRBV11-2	medium-sized	TRBJ1-1	TGTGCCAGCAGCCCTTCACAGGGGAACACTGAAGCTTTCTTT	CASSPSQGNTEAFF
TRBD1	TRBV7-9	once	TRBJ1-1	TGTGCCAGCAGTTTGGGACAGAAGATTACTGAAGCTTTCTTT	CASSLGQKITEAFF
-	TRBV5-1	-	TRBJ2-3	TGCGCCAGCAGCCGGGGAGGAGCGCAAGGCACAGATACGCAGTATTTT	CASSRGGAQGTDTQYF
-	TRBV25-1	-	TRBJ1-6	TGTGCCAGCAGTGTTTCGGGTTATAATTCACCCCTCCACTTT	CASSVSGYNSPLHF
-	TRBV19	-	TRBJ1-2	TGTGCCAGTAGTATAGCGGCAGGGATGGAAGGCTACACCTTC	CASSIAAGMEGYTF
TRBD1	TRBV10-3	-	TRBJ2-3	TGTGCCATCAGTGACGACAGGGGTGGAGATACGCAGTATTTT	CAISDDRGGDTQYF
-	TRBV12-5	-	TRBJ2-5	TGTGCTAGTGGTTTGGTAAGGGGGCGGGGAGAGACCCAGTACTTC	CASGLVRGRGETQYF
-	TRBV4-1	-	TRBJ1-1	TGCGCCAGCAGCCAAGCCAGGGTTGCCGACACTGAAGCTTTCTTT	CASSQARVADTEAFF
TRBD1	TRBV5-1	-	TRBJ1-2	TGCGCCAGCAGCTCACAAGGACAGGGGGCGGATGGCTACACCTTC	CASSSQGQGADGYTF
-	TRBV27	once	TRBJ1-1	TGTGCCAGCAGAACGGGACTGCGCACTGAAGCTTTCTTT	CASRTGLRTEAFF
TRBD2	TRBV27	-	TRBJ2-1	TGTGCCAGCAGTTTATTAGTCCGGCGGACTAGCGGGGCCCTAACCTACAATGAGCAGTTCTTC	CASSLLVRRTSGALTYNEQFF
-	TRBV6-5	-	TRBJ2-1	TGTGCCAGCAGTTACCGTCGACTAGAGAAAAATGAGCAGTTCTTC	CASSYRRLEKNEQFF
TRBD2	TRBV28	-	TRBJ2-2	TGTGCCAGCAGCCTCAGGCGGGGGGCGAGCACCGGGGAGCTGTTTTTT	CASSLRRGASTGELFF
-	TRBV11-3	-	TRBJ2-1	TGTGCCAGCAGCCCTACAGGGACCAACAATGAGCAGTTCTTC	CASSPTGTNNEQFF
-	TRBV28	-	TRBJ2-2	TGTGCCAGCAGCACAGGACAGCGCCTTGTCCCCGGGGAGCTGTTTTTT	CASSTGQRLVPGELFF
TRBD1	TRBV30	-	TRBJ1-1	TGTGCCTGGAGTCTAGACAGGGGCACTGAAGCTTTCTTT	CAWSLDRGTEAFF
-	TRBV3-1/TRBV3-2	-	TRBJ2-2	TGTGCCAGCAGCCAGCAGGGTACCGGGGAGCTGTTTTTT	CASSQQGTGELFF